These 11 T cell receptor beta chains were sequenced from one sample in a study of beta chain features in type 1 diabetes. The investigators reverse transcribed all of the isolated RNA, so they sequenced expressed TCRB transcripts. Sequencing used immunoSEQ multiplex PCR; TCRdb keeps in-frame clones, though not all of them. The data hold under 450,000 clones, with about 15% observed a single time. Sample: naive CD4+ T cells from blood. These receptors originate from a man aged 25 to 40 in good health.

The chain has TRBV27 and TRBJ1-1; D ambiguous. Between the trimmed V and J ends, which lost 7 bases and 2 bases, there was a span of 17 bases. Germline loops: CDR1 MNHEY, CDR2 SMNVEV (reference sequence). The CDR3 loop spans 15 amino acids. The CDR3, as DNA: TGTGCCAGCATGCGTTCCACGTGGCCCAACACTGAAGCTTTCTTT. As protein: CASMRSTWPNTEAFF.

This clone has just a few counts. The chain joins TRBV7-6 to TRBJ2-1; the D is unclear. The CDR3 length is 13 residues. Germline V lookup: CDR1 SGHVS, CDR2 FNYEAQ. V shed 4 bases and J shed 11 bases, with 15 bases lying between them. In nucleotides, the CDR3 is TGTGCCAGCAGCTCCGGGTTGAACCAGCAGCAGTTCTTC. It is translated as CASSSGLNQQQFF.

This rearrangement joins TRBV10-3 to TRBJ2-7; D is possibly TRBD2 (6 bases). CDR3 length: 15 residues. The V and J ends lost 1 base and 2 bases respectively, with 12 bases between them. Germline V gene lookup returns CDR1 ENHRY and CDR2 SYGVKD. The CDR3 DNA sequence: TGTGCCATCAGTGAGTTCCGACTAGAAACCTACGAGCAGTACTTC. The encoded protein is CAISEFRLETYEQYF.

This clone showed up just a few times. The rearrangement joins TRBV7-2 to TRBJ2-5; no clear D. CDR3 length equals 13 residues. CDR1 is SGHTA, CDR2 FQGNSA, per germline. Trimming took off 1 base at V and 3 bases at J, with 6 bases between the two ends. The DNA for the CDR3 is TGTGCCAGCAGCTTAGTGCGAAAAGAGACCCAGTACTTC. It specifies CASSLVRKETQYF.

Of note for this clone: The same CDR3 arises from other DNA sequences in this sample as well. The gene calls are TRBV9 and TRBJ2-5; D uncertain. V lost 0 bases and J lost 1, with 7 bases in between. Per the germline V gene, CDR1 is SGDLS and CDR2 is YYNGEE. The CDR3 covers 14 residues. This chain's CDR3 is CASSVGAGQETQYF. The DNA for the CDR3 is TGTGCCAGCAGCGTAGGCGCAGGCCAAGAGACCCAGTACTTC.

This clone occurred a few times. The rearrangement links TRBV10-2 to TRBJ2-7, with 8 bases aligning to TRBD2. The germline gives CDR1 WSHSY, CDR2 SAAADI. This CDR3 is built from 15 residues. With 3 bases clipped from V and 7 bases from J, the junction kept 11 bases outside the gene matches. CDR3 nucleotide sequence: TGCGCCAGCAGTGATCCCGGCAGCGGGAGATATGAGCAGTACGTC. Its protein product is CASSDPGSGRYEQYV.

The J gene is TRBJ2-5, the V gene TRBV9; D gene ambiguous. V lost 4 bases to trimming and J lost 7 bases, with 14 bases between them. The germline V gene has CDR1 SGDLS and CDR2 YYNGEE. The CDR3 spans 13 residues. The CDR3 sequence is CASSPPGGVTQYF. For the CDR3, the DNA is TGTGCCAGCAGCCCCCCCGGCGGAGTGACCCAGTACTTC.

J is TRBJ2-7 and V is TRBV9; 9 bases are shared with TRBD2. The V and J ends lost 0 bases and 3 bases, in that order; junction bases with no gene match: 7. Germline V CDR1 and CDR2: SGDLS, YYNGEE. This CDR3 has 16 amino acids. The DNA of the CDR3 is TGTGCCAGCAGCGTAGGTCCCCTAGCGGGACGCTACGAGCAGTACTTC. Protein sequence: CASSVGPLAGRYEQYF.

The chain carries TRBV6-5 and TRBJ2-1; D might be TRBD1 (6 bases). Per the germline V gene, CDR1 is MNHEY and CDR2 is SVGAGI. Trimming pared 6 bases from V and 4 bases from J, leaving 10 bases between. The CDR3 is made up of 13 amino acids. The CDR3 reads CASSPDSYNEQFF. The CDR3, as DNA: TGTGCCAGCAGCCCGGACAGTTACAATGAGCAGTTCTTC.

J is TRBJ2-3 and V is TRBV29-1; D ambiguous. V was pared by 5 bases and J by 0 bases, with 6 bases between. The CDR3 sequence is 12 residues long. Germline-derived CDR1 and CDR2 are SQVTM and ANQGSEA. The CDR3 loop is CSVTGSTDTQYF. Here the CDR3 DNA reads TGCAGCGTTACCGGGAGCACAGATACGCAGTATTTT.

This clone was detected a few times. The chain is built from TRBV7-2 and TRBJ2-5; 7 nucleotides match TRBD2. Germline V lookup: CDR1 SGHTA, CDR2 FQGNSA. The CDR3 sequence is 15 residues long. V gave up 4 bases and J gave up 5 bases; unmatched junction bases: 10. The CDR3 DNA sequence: TGTGCCAGCAGCTCCACCCTAGCGGACGGGGAGACCCAGTACTTC. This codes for CASSSTLADGETQYF.